The sequence of this T cell receptor (beta chain) was determined in a study of PD-L1 blockade in urothelial cancer. The overall study: Blood analysis occurred 3 weeks (second dose) and 6 weeks after treatment start.

The repertoire was sequenced with immunoSEQ multiplex PCR; TCRdb's copy has only in-frame clones and lacks some. Here the sample spans approximately 100,000 clones, around 90% being singletons. The V gene's germline CDR1 is SNHLY and CDR2 FYNNEI. This CDR3 contains 12 residues. V lost 4 bases and J 4 bases, leaving 7 bases between the germline ends. This sequence originates from an elderly woman with urothelial cancer. The V gene is TRBV2, the J gene TRBJ1-1; D is unclear. The sequences come from PBMCs, collected around atezolizumab (anti-PD-L1) treatment. The CDR3 sequence is CASSVYSTEAFF. For the CDR3, the DNA is TGTGCCAGCAGTGTCTACAGCACTGAAGCTTTCTTT. Supplemented by reference TRBV2 and TRBJ1-1, the full variable domain reads EPEVTQTPSHQVTQMGQEVILRCVPISNHLYFYWYRQILGQKVEFLVSFYNNEISEKSEIFDDQFSVERPDGSNFTLKIRSTKLEDSAMYFCASSVYSTEAFFGQGTRLTVV.